The source of this TCR beta chain is a study of T cell responses to AZD1222 COVID-19 vaccine. Study at large: Researchers grouped second doses given at about 4 or about 12 weeks into one pool.

General observations from the study: Increased Spike-specific TCR breadth and depth were observed after two AZD1222 doses. There were vaccine-associated CD4 TCRs across spike, dominant at 160-218 and 743-854. Donor demographics were predominantly white British with a female majority; clonal diversity may be underestimated.

Clones were sequenced by immunoSEQ multiplex PCR, and TCRdb holds only the in-frame ones, with some missing. The table has some 130,000 clones, around 86% seen once. The length of the CDR3 is 16 residues. Trimming at V came to 3 bases and at J to 7 bases, leaving 12 bases not matched to a gene. Germline loops: CDR1 KGHSH, CDR2 LQKENI. As to this clone: Its antigen is undetermined.

This specimen consisted of peripheral blood, obtained on day 0 of AZD1222 vaccination. The sequence derives from an adult in good health. The chain employs TRBV18 and TRBJ2-5; TRBD1 aligns across 9 bases. The chain's CDR3 is CASSPSGTGTPGTQYF. In DNA, the CDR3 is TGTGCCAGCTCACCGTCCGGGACAGGGACCCCCGGGACCCAGTACTTC.